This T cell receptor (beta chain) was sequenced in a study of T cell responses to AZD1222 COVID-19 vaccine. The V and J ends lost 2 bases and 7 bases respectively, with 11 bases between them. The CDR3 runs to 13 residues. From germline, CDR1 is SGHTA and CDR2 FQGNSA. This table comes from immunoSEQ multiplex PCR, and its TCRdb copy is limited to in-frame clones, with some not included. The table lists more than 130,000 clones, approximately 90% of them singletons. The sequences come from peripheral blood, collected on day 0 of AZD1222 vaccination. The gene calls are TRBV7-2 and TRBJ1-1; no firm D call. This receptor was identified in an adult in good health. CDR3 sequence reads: CASSLLRRGEAFF. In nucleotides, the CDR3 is TGTGCCAGCAGCTTACTCCGGCGGGGTGAAGCTTTCTTT.